A selection of T cell receptor beta chains follows, all from one sample in a study of shared clonotypes between healthy human individuals. Generated by immunoSEQ multiplex PCR, the TCRdb table keeps only in-frame clones and is missing some. Found here are hundreds of thousands of clones, around 78% of them singletons; the top ten hold more than 1.5%. Sequencing input: memory CD4+ T cells sorted from blood. These receptors were obtained from a woman in her twenties or thirties in good health. CDR3s include the opening cysteine and the closing phenylalanine or tryptophan. The D gene is left open where the match is weak. Rows may omit the clone size; those that give it use once, few, many or a size class.

d_gene	abundance	v_gene	j_gene	CDR3nt	CDR3aa
TRBD2	-	TRBV11-2	TRBJ2-3	TGTGCCAGCAGCCCCTCCCGGGAGGGGACGCAGTATTTT	CASSPSREGTQYF
TRBD2	-	TRBV18	TRBJ2-1	TGTGCCAGCTCAACCGCTAGCGGGAGTTACAATGAGCAGTTCTTC	CASSTASGSYNEQFF
TRBD2	-	TRBV7-2	TRBJ2-1	TGTGCCAGCAGCACGCAGGGAGGGAATGAGCAGTTCTTC	CASSTQGGNEQFF
-	-	TRBV4-1	TRBJ2-7	TGCGCCAGCAGCCAAGGGGGAAACTACGAGCAGTACTTC	CASSQGGNYEQYF
-	few	TRBV7-7	TRBJ2-1	TGTGCCAGCAGCTTAGGCATGAACAATGAGCAGTTCTTC	CASSLGMNNEQFF
-	-	TRBV5-4	TRBJ1-2	TGTGCCAGCAGCCCTGGTGGGACGGACGATGGCTACACCTTC	CASSPGGTDDGYTF
TRBD1	-	TRBV10-3	TRBJ2-3	TGTGCCATCAGTGAGCCAGGACAGGGTTCTGGGGATACGCAGTATTTT	CAISEPGQGSGDTQYF
TRBD1	-	TRBV10-3	TRBJ1-1	TGTGCCAGCCAGGGAACAGGGGGAGAGAACACTGAAGCTTTCTTT	CASQGTGGENTEAFF
TRBD2	-	TRBV5-1	TRBJ2-1	TGCGCCAGCAGCTCCGGACTAGCGGCCTACAATGAGCAGTTCTTC	CASSSGLAAYNEQFF
TRBD2	-	TRBV28	TRBJ2-4	TGTGCCAGCAGTTTGTGGGAGGGCGCGTCCAAAAACATTCAGTACTTC	CASSLWEGASKNIQYF
TRBD1	-	TRBV7-9	TRBJ2-2	TGTGCCAGCAGCTCAGGGACAGACAGACGAAGGGCCGGGGAGCTGTTTTTT	CASSSGTDRRRAGELFF
TRBD2	few	TRBV7-6	TRBJ2-5	TGTGCCAGCAGCTTGGGGCTAGCGGGAGTACAGACCCAGTACTTC	CASSLGLAGVQTQYF
-	-	TRBV11-2	TRBJ2-7	TGTGCCAGCAGCTTCGGACAGACCCTCGGCGAGCAGTACTTC	CASSFGQTLGEQYF
-	-	TRBV30	TRBJ1-5	TGTGCCTGGAGCACACAGGAGAATCAGCCCCAGCATTTT	CAWSTQENQPQHF
-	-	TRBV6-6	TRBJ2-5	TGTGCCAGCAGTCGCGACAGAGGGGGGCAAGAGACCCAGTACTTC	CASSRDRGGQETQYF
-	-	TRBV27	TRBJ1-1	TGTGCCAGCAGTTCGCTGACCGGGACTGAAGCTTTCTTT	CASSSLTGTEAFF
TRBD1	-	TRBV6-6	TRBJ2-7	TGTGCCAGCAGAAGACAGGGGCCGAGCTCCTACGAGCAGTACTTC	CASRRQGPSSYEQYF
-	few	TRBV2	TRBJ1-1	TGTGCCAGCGGTCGACGGCAAGCTTTCTTT	CASGRRQAFF
-	-	TRBV28	TRBJ1-2	TGTGCCAGCAGGAGGGAATTCGGTGGCTACACCTTC	CASRREFGGYTF
TRBD2	-	TRBV13	TRBJ2-2	TGTGCCAGCAGCTTATGGGGCGGGAGGGCCGGCACCGGGGAGCTGTTTTTT	CASSLWGGRAGTGELFF
TRBD1	-	TRBV29-1	TRBJ2-4	TGCAGCGGATCCCGGGACAGGGGACATCGAGCCAAAAACATTCAGTACTTC	CSGSRDRGHRAKNIQYF
TRBD1	few	TRBV6-5	TRBJ1-1	TGTGCCAGCAGACAGGGGGCGTCCACTGAAGCTTTCTTT	CASRQGASTEAFF
-	-	TRBV7-2	TRBJ2-1	TGTGCCAGCAGCAGCCGGGGTGTTGGTGAGCAGTTCTTC	CASSSRGVGEQFF
-	-	TRBV10-3	TRBJ2-1	TGTGCCATCAGTGACGGGCGGTACGATGAGCAGTTCTTC	CAISDGRYDEQFF
TRBD1	-	TRBV28	TRBJ2-6	TGTGCCAGCAGAACAGGGGGCGGAGGTGGGGCCAACGTCCTGACTTTC	CASRTGGGGGANVLTF
TRBD1	-	TRBV7-9	TRBJ2-7	TGTGCCAGCAGCTCCCAGGGGGACGAGCAGTACTTC	CASSSQGDEQYF
TRBD1	-	TRBV7-9	TRBJ2-2	TGTGCCAGCAGCGCGAAGGGACAGGTGAAGACCGGGGAGCTGTTTTTT	CASSAKGQVKTGELFF
-	-	TRBV6-1	TRBJ1-1	TGTGCCAGCAGTGAAGCGGGAGGGGGTACTGAAGCTTTCTTT	CASSEAGGGTEAFF
TRBD1	-	TRBV4-1	TRBJ1-4	TGCGCCAGCAGCCGTGAGTCCCCCACAGGGGGCGCGGGTGCTAATGAAAAACTGTTTTTT	CASSRESPTGGAGANEKLFF
TRBD2	once	TRBV18	TRBJ2-5	TGTGCCAGCTCACCCTTGGGACTACGGCAAGAGACCCAGTACTTC	CASSPLGLRQETQYF
-	-	TRBV7-2	TRBJ2-3	TGTGCCAGCAGCTCCCGGGGCGGCGGGCTTGGGGTTACGCAGTATTTT	CASSSRGGGLGVTQYF
TRBD2	-	TRBV29-1	TRBJ2-1	TGCAGCGTAGAGACTAGCGGGAGGCCCACCTACAATGAGCAGTTCTTC	CSVETSGRPTYNEQFF
-	-	TRBV19	TRBJ1-2	TGTGCCAGTAGTATAGAGGGGGGACGGACTAACTATGGCTACACCTTC	CASSIEGGRTNYGYTF
-	many	TRBV18	TRBJ1-4	TGTGCCAGCTCACCACGGAGGCCTAACGGGGAAAAACTGTTTTTT	CASSPRRPNGEKLFF
-	-	TRBV5-4	TRBJ2-3	TGTGCCAGCAGCTTGGGAAGTAGCACAGATACGCAGTATTTT	CASSLGSSTDTQYF
-	-	TRBV7-3	TRBJ2-1	TGTGCCAGCAGCTCCACTGGGGCGGATGAGCAGTTCTTC	CASSSTGADEQFF
-	-	TRBV6-1	TRBJ2-3	TGTGCCAGCAGTGAAATGGTCGGGTTTAGCACAGATACGCAGTATTTT	CASSEMVGFSTDTQYF
TRBD1	-	TRBV29-1	TRBJ1-4	TGCAGCGCAATCCGACAGGGGGAAGAAAAACTGTTTTTT	CSAIRQGEEKLFF
-	few	TRBV14	TRBJ1-2	TGTGCCAGCAGCTTTCGGCGGCACTATGGCTACACCTTC	CASSFRRHYGYTF
-	-	TRBV18	TRBJ1-1	TGTGCCAGCTCACCAGGGGGAGCAAACACTGAAGCTTTCTTT	CASSPGGANTEAFF
TRBD1	-	TRBV7-9	TRBJ2-5	TGTGCCAGCAGCCACGGGACAGGGGCCCAAGAGACCCAGTACTTC	CASSHGTGAQETQYF
-	-	TRBV30	TRBJ1-2	TGTGCCTGGAGTGTACGGGTGTCGTATGGCTACACCTTC	CAWSVRVSYGYTF
-	-	TRBV29-1	TRBJ2-5	TGCAGCGTTGAACTGCCAAAAGAGACCCAGTACTTC	CSVELPKETQYF
TRBD1	few	TRBV5-1	TRBJ2-5	TGCGCCAGCAGCGTAGGACAGGGGGCGTTTGAGACCCAGTACTTC	CASSVGQGAFETQYF
-	few	TRBV28	TRBJ1-1	TGTGCCAGCAGTCTAGACAGGAGTGTGACTGAAGCTTTCTTT	CASSLDRSVTEAFF
-	-	TRBV28	TRBJ1-5	TGTGCCAGCAGTTTAGAAGTCCTGGGGTTTGGGAGCAATCAGCCCCAGCATTTT	CASSLEVLGFGSNQPQHF
TRBD2	-	TRBV29-1	TRBJ2-3	TGCAGCGTTGAAGACAGGACTAGCGGGGTACAGTATTTT	CSVEDRTSGVQYF
TRBD1	-	TRBV5-1	TRBJ2-2	TGCGCCAGCAGCTTCACAGGGGGCGACACCGGGGAGCTGTTTTTT	CASSFTGGDTGELFF
TRBD2	-	TRBV6-6	TRBJ2-3	TGTGCCAGCAGTTACTGGGGAGGGGAAGATACGCAGTATTTT	CASSYWGGEDTQYF
TRBD2	many	TRBV7-3	TRBJ2-5	TGTGCCAGCAGCCTCCAGCCGGGACTAGCGGGACGAGAGACCCAGTACTTC	CASSLQPGLAGRETQYF
-	-	TRBV18	TRBJ1-5	TGTGCCAGCTCACCAGGGGATCAGCCCCAGCATTTT	CASSPGDQPQHF
TRBD1	-	TRBV6-1	TRBJ1-5	TGTGCCAGCAGGGGGGGGACAGGCAATCAGCCCCAGCATTTT	CASRGGTGNQPQHF
-	-	TRBV5-5	TRBJ1-1	TGTGCCAGCAGCTTGGTCGCCAGGGGTATCACTGAAGCTTTCTTT	CASSLVARGITEAFF
-	-	TRBV5-1	TRBJ2-2	TGCGCCAGCAGCGGCGCGGGGTCCGGTGTTGCCGGGGAGCTGTTTTTT	CASSGAGSGVAGELFF
-	-	TRBV4-1	TRBJ2-3	TGCGCCAGCGGATCTAGCCTAAGGTCTAGCACAGATACGCAGTATTTT	CASGSSLRSSTDTQYF
-	-	TRBV5-1	TRBJ1-1	TGCGCCAGCAGCTTACGACAGGATGAAGCTTTCTTT	CASSLRQDEAFF
-	-	TRBV29-1	TRBJ2-7	TGCAGCGTTGTTTTGCTGTCCTACGAGCAGTACTTC	CSVVLLSYEQYF